The present entry profiles one T cell receptor beta chain with its context. Its specificity is not known. The source of the sample is a study of OX40 agonist ivuxolimab in advanced cancers. Turning to the study itself: The study treated patients with ivuxolimab, an agonistic anti-OX40 (CD134) antibody. Study-level results: By week 6 at 0.1 to 3.0 mg/kg, blood CD4+ and CD8+ T cells had expanded clonally.

Sequencing used immunoSEQ multiplex PCR; TCRdb keeps in-frame clones, though not all of them. The table shows about 50,000 clones, with 70% to 85% occurring only once. With V trimmed by 6 bases and J by 4 bases, 4 bases remained unmatched. The CDR3 has 14 amino acids. Germline CDR1 reads SNHLY; CDR2 reads FYNNEI. Source: CD4+ or CD8+ T cells sorted from blood, taken in a trial of the OX40 agonist ivuxolimab. This clonotype was obtained from an adult with an advanced solid tumor such as melanoma, head and neck, liver or kidney cancer. The gene calls are TRBV2 and TRBJ1-3; 9 bases are a match to TRBD1. For the CDR3, the DNA is TGTGCCAGCAGGGGACAGGGTTCAGGAAACACCATATATTTT. It translates to CASRGQGSGNTIYF.